This paragraph reports one TCR beta chain. This sample was included in a study of blood T cell repertoires in COVID-19. Study overall: COVID-19 samples, acute and convalescent, were from the United States, Italy and Spain. PBMCs, B-cell-depleted T cells, or T cells provided the cDNA or gDNA that made up the material.

CDR3 length: 16 amino acids. Germline CDR1 SGHTA, CDR2 FQGNSA. V dropped 2 bases and J dropped 7; count of bases not matched to a gene: 10. Methods used by the authors: Amplification with reference gene primers provided the estimates of nucleated cell counts. The protocol was immunoSEQ multiplex PCR, while the TCRdb copy is restricted to in-frame clones and leaves out a portion. V, J and clone size were drawn from that table, and D and trimming were deduced from the DNA. The data hold fewer than 60,000 clones, with approximately 88% observed a single time. The chain links TRBV7-2 to TRBJ2-1; 8 bases are a match to TRBD2. The specimen sequenced was peripheral blood. This clonotype originated in a human donor in a cohort sampled during active COVID-19. CDR3 residues: CASSLSAGSGVNEQFF. The DNA for the CDR3 is TGTGCCAGCAGCTTATCTGCGGGTAGCGGGGTAAATGAGCAGTTCTTC.